This T cell receptor beta chain was observed in a study of cytomegalovirus exposure and HLA in healthy donors. Whole-study results and caveats: Segments of the TCR beta V type were, in most cases, productive about 87% or about 30% of the time in an earlier analysis.

Both 60 Vbeta primers and 13 Jbeta primers went into the PCR. The method was immunoSEQ multiplex PCR; TCRdb's version includes in-frame clones alone and lacks a portion of them. The sample records roughly 150,000 clones, around 84% being singletons. To note about this clone: Its cognate antigen is unknown.

Germline trimming cut 6 bases from V and 4 bases from J; bases unmatched to any gene: 6. Per the germline V gene, CDR1 is SGHRS and CDR2 is YFSETQ. The CDR3 length is 15 residues. The chain links TRBV5-1 to TRBJ2-1, with 11 bases aligning to TRBD2. Material for sequencing was PBMCs. The receptor's source is a woman under 30 in good health and CMV-seronegative. The CDR3 region is CASKLAGDAYNEQFF. The DNA for the CDR3 is TGCGCCAGCAAACTAGCGGGAGATGCTTACAATGAGCAGTTCTTC.